The entry below gives a single TCR beta chain sequence along with its context. V shed 6 bases, J shed 3 bases, and the junction held 2 bases outside the gene matches. The germline gives CDR1 MNHEY, CDR2 SMNVEV (reference sequence). This CDR3 region has 14 residues. The data belong to a study of blood T cell repertoires in COVID-19. Method: immunoSEQ multiplex PCR; TCRdb's copy keeps in-frame clones and lacks some. The sample yields 150,000 to 200,000 clones, around four fifths seen once. The sample comprised peripheral blood. The chain employs TRBV27 and TRBJ1-6; 7 bases are a match to TRBD1. The clonotype originates from a man in his sixties or seventies who had recovered from COVID-19. The CDR3 coding sequence is TGTGCCAGCAGCCGGGACAGCTATAATTCACCCCTCCACTTT. This encodes CASSRDSYNSPLHF.